These T cell receptor beta chains were read from a single sample in a study of identical twins. TCRdb independently ran MiXCR on the 5' RACE reads; one entry per CDR3 protein. The sample includes approximately 680,000 distinct CDR3 sequences, roughly 7.2% of them seen just once. Another study also made use of these data, one on yellow fever vaccine responses in identical twins.

Material: PBMCs. Receptor source: a woman between 18 and 29 years old in good health. Each CDR3 is given with its conserved first and last residue. The order of the fields is D gene, clone size, J gene, V gene, CDR3 protein, CDR3 DNA. D genes are given only for firm matches. The size field is filled for only some rows; it gives once, few, many or a size class.

D: -; size: many; J: TRBJ1-2; V: TRBV28; CDR3: CASSFGGRGYTF; DNA: TGTGCCAGCAGTTTTGGGGGTCGGGGCTACACCTTC
D: -; size: -; J: TRBJ2-2; V: TRBV7-8; CDR3: CASSRSGGPGELFF; DNA: TGTGCCAGCAGCCGATCTGGGGGGCCCGGGGAGCTGTTTTTT
D: -; size: -; J: TRBJ2-1; V: TRBV9; CDR3: CASSVVFRPEQFF; DNA: TGTGCCAGCAGCGTAGTATTTCGGCCCGAGCAGTTCTTC
D: -; size: -; J: TRBJ1-5; V: TRBV20-1; CDR3: CSAPGGQYNQPQHF; DNA: TGCAGTGCACCCGGCGGACAGTACAATCAGCCCCAGCATTTT
D: -; size: many; J: TRBJ2-5; V: TRBV10-3; CDR3: CAISQGPGETQYF; DNA: TGTGCCATCAGCCAAGGGCCCGGAGAGACCCAGTACTTC
D: TRBD1; size: few; J: TRBJ1-3; V: TRBV20-1; CDR3: CSVQGGPSGNTIYF; DNA: TGCAGTGTCCAGGGGGGACCCTCTGGAAACACCATATATTTT
D: TRBD2; size: -; J: TRBJ2-3; V: TRBV20-1; CDR3: CSARYEREGPAITQYF; DNA: TGCAGTGCTAGATACGAGCGGGAGGGCCCCGCCATTACGCAGTATTTT
D: TRBD2; size: many; J: TRBJ2-2; V: TRBV5-1; CDR3: CASSLGAGDGKSNTGELFF; DNA: TGCGCCAGCAGCTTGGGAGCGGGGGACGGGAAATCGAACACCGGGGAGCTGTTTTTT
D: TRBD2; size: -; J: TRBJ2-1; V: TRBV7-2; CDR3: CASSPPPSGRSEQFF; DNA: TGTGCCAGCAGCCCCCCCCCTAGCGGGAGGAGTGAGCAGTTCTTC
D: -; size: many; J: TRBJ2-3; V: TRBV4-1; CDR3: CASSQGSTQYF; DNA: TGCGCCAGCAGCCAGGGTAGCACGCAGTATTTT
D: -; size: -; J: TRBJ2-7; V: TRBV20-1; CDR3: CSARMGGPYEQYF; DNA: TGCAGTGCTAGAATGGGGGGGCCCTACGAGCAGTACTTC
D: -; size: few; J: TRBJ2-2; V: TRBV7-9; CDR3: CASSLGLGDNTGELFF; DNA: TGTGCCAGCAGCTTAGGGCTTGGAGATAACACCGGGGAGCTGTTTTTT
D: -; size: few; J: TRBJ2-7; V: TRBV10-3; CDR3: CAISDIFYEQYF; DNA: TGTGCCATCAGTGATATTTTCTACGAGCAGTACTTC
D: -; size: many; J: TRBJ1-5; V: TRBV7-3; CDR3: CASSLNPGARSTGSNQPQHF; DNA: TGTGCCAGCAGCTTAAACCCCGGGGCGCGATCGACGGGGAGCAATCAGCCCCAGCATTTT
D: -; size: many; J: TRBJ1-5; V: TRBV27; CDR3: CASSTDLNQPQHF; DNA: TGTGCCAGCAGTACCGATCTCAATCAGCCCCAGCATTTT
D: -; size: few; J: TRBJ2-7; V: TRBV11-2; CDR3: CASSLGGLFYEQYF; DNA: TGTGCCAGCAGCTTAGGGGGACTTTTCTACGAGCAGTACTTC
D: -; size: -; J: TRBJ2-3; V: TRBV27; CDR3: CASSFLRGPFTTQYF; DNA: TGTGCCAGCAGTTTTCTCAGGGGTCCATTCACTACGCAGTATTTT
D: TRBD2; size: -; J: TRBJ2-1; V: TRBV12-3/TRBV12-4; CDR3: CASSFRASGTSYNEQFF; DNA: TGTGCCAGCAGTTTTCGGGCTAGCGGGACGTCATACAATGAGCAGTTCTTC
D: -; size: -; J: TRBJ1-3; V: TRBV28; CDR3: CASIDTGSGNTIYF; DNA: TGTGCCAGCATAGACACGGGGTCTGGAAACACCATATATTTT
D: -; size: -; J: TRBJ2-2; V: TRBV25-1; CDR3: CASSETQGRVNTGELFF; DNA: TGTGCCAGCAGTGAGACTCAGGGGCGCGTGAACACCGGGGAGCTGTTTTTT
D: -; size: -; J: TRBJ2-1; V: TRBV5-1; CDR3: CASNLGMSSYNEQFF; DNA: TGCGCCAGCAATCTTGGTATGAGCTCCTACAATGAGCAGTTCTTC
D: -; size: many; J: TRBJ2-2; V: TRBV10-2; CDR3: CASRGDNTGELFF; DNA: TGCGCCAGCAGGGGAGACAACACCGGGGAGCTGTTTTTT
D: -; size: many; J: TRBJ2-1; V: TRBV3-1; CDR3: CASTAGGQSSYNEQFF; DNA: TGTGCCAGCACCGCGGGGGGACAGAGCTCCTACAATGAGCAGTTCTTC
D: -; size: -; J: TRBJ1-4; V: TRBV18; CDR3: CASSPMDEKLFF; DNA: TGTGCCAGCTCACCAATGGATGAAAAACTGTTTTTT
D: -; size: few; J: TRBJ2-6; V: TRBV9; CDR3: CASSPVPNVLTF; DNA: TGTGCCAGCTCCCCAGTACCCAACGTCCTGACTTTC
D: TRBD2; size: many; J: TRBJ2-7; V: TRBV29-1; CDR3: CSVLTSGAKSWLYEQYF; DNA: TGCAGCGTCCTAACTAGCGGGGCCAAATCATGGCTCTACGAGCAGTACTTC
D: -; size: few; J: TRBJ2-5; V: TRBV29-1; CDR3: CSDTRGETQYF; DNA: TGCAGCGACACCCGGGGGGAGACCCAGTACTTC
D: TRBD2; size: -; J: TRBJ2-1; V: TRBV7-9; CDR3: CASSLGGGPSYNEQFF; DNA: TGTGCCAGCAGCTTAGGCGGGGGTCCTTCCTACAATGAGCAGTTCTTC
D: TRBD2; size: -; J: TRBJ2-7; V: TRBV4-1; CDR3: CASSQPYLAGGSREQYF; DNA: TGCGCCAGCAGCCAACCTTATCTAGCGGGAGGAAGCCGGGAGCAGTACTTC
D: TRBD1; size: many; J: TRBJ1-6; V: TRBV6-5; CDR3: CASSLQGAPTLHF; DNA: TGTGCCAGCAGCTTACAGGGGGCTCCTACCCTCCACTTT
D: -; size: -; J: TRBJ1-2; V: TRBV5-1; CDR3: CASSFLSGDYGYTF; DNA: TGCGCCAGCAGCTTTTTGTCGGGGGACTATGGCTACACCTTC
D: TRBD2; size: -; J: TRBJ2-2; V: TRBV11-2; CDR3: CASNIAGLNTGELFF; DNA: TGTGCCAGCAACATAGCGGGATTGAACACCGGGGAGCTGTTTTTT
D: -; size: -; J: TRBJ2-1; V: TRBV11-2; CDR3: CASSSPMGRGYNEQFF; DNA: TGTGCCAGCAGTTCCCCCATGGGTCGGGGCTACAATGAGCAGTTCTTC
D: -; size: few; J: TRBJ1-6; V: TRBV15; CDR3: CATSRETGNSPLHF; DNA: TGTGCCACCAGCAGAGAAACAGGGAATTCACCCCTCCACTTT
D: -; size: many; J: TRBJ2-5; V: TRBV9; CDR3: CASSVGGVWQGTQYF; DNA: TGTGCCAGCAGCGTAGGGGGTGTCTGGCAAGGGACCCAGTACTTC
D: -; size: -; J: TRBJ1-1; V: TRBV29-1; CDR3: CSVGYTRSDTEAFF; DNA: TGCAGCGTTGGGTATACCAGATCAGACACTGAAGCTTTCTTT
D: TRBD1; size: many; J: TRBJ2-7; V: TRBV6-1; CDR3: CASSRQGETYEQYF; DNA: TGTGCCAGCAGCCGACAGGGAGAGACCTACGAGCAGTACTTC
D: -; size: -; J: TRBJ2-3; V: TRBV12-2; CDR3: CASRLGFRGVSTDTQYF; DNA: TGTGCAAGTCGCTTAGGGTTTAGGGGGGTGAGCACAGATACGCAGTATTTT
D: TRBD2; size: -; J: TRBJ2-1; V: TRBV20-1; CDR3: CSARRTSGRGNEQFF; DNA: TGCAGTGCTAGGCGAACTAGCGGGAGGGGGAATGAGCAGTTCTTC
D: -; size: -; J: TRBJ2-7; V: TRBV20-1; CDR3: CSAQGGGTYEQYF; DNA: TGCAGTGCCCAGGGAGGGGGCACCTACGAGCAGTACTTC
D: -; size: few; J: TRBJ2-7; V: TRBV12-3/TRBV12-4; CDR3: CASSLTWGGRRYEQYF; DNA: TGTGCCAGCAGTTTGACCTGGGGGGGCCGCCGGTACGAGCAGTACTTC
D: TRBD1; size: -; J: TRBJ2-5; V: TRBV5-6; CDR3: CASSTWTGKTQYF; DNA: TGTGCCAGCAGCACCTGGACAGGGAAGACCCAGTACTTC
D: -; size: -; J: TRBJ2-5; V: TRBV24-1; CDR3: CATSEIGETQYF; DNA: TGTGCCACCAGTGAGATAGGGGAGACCCAGTACTTC
D: -; size: -; J: TRBJ1-1; V: TRBV20-1; CDR3: CSARSTWGTEAFF; DNA: TGCAGTGCTAGATCCACCTGGGGCACTGAAGCTTTCTTT
D: TRBD2; size: -; J: TRBJ2-5; V: TRBV5-1; CDR3: CASSSSGSHQETQYF; DNA: TGCGCCAGCAGTTCTAGCGGGAGTCACCAAGAGACCCAGTACTTC
D: -; size: few; J: TRBJ1-5; V: TRBV20-1; CDR3: CSASDVRVVGQPQHF; DNA: TGCAGTGCTAGTGATGTGAGGGTAGTAGGTCAGCCCCAGCATTTT
D: -; size: -; J: TRBJ1-5; V: TRBV28; CDR3: CASSFVMPRNNQPQHF; DNA: TGTGCCAGCAGTTTTGTGATGCCCAGGAACAATCAGCCCCAGCATTTT
D: TRBD2; size: many; J: TRBJ2-3; V: TRBV7-6; CDR3: CASSLGGSGNTDTQYF; DNA: TGTGCCAGCAGCTTAGGCGGGAGTGGTAACACAGATACGCAGTATTTT
D: -; size: -; J: TRBJ2-5; V: TRBV6-1; CDR3: CASSDRVGETQYF; DNA: TGTGCCAGCAGTGACAGGGTCGGAGAGACCCAGTACTTC